The present T cell receptor (beta chain) was sequenced within a study of vaccination and CD4 T cells after COVID-19. Whole-study context: Six men and four women formed the convalescents, two being Hispanic. General study points: Post-infection sampling omitted early timepoints and covered relatively few convalescent patients.

Once obtained from cultured CD4+ T cells, the DNA was sequenced using the Oncomine TCR Beta short-read assay. Using the QIAamp micro DNA kit, genomic DNA was extracted from the CD4+ T cells that had been cultured. TCRdb fed the PCR reads into MiXCR, producing one record per CDR3 protein. The table lists more than 10,000 distinct CDR3 sequences, 32% of them singletons. V lost 3 bases and J 2 bases, leaving 15 bases between the germline ends. CDR3 size: 15 residues. Germline CDR1 reads DFQATT; CDR2 reads SNEGSKA (reference sequence). The sample holds a few counts of this clonotype. The target antigen is unknown. Indicated treatment: roughly ten-day PBMC culture with coronavirus spike peptide pools or control peptides (ViraFEST assay). Peptide-pool expansion of antigen-specific T cells preceded TCR sequencing in ViraFEST.

V gene TRBV20-1 combines with J gene TRBJ2-3, with unresolved D. This sample comprised CD4+ T cells from blood, cultured in vitro, obtained after SARS-CoV-2 vaccination. This receptor was obtained from a human donor who had recovered from COVID-19. Written as DNA, the CDR3 is TGCAGTGCTAGTCGGCCAGGTGGGGACACAGATACGCAGTATTTT. This codes for CSASRPGGDTDTQYF.